This T cell receptor (beta chain) was profiled in a study of human T cells and chemical hapten exposure. Study in general: Patients, chiefly female, had alopecia areata, totalis or universalis.

Indicated time point: patch test 1, 2 weeks after DPC sensitization. Indicated treatment: therapeutic diphenylcyclopropenone sensitization with weekly scalp DPC. This clonotype was detected a few times. One entry per CDR3 protein, called by TCRdb with MiXCR from the RACE reads. The sample lists 370,000 or so distinct CDR3 sequences, approximately 5.1% occurring once. This CDR3 is 15 amino acids long. The germline V gene has CDR1 SGDLS and CDR2 YYNGEE. V shed 0 bases, J shed 8 bases, and the junction held 8 bases outside the gene matches. The chain combines TRBV9 with TRBJ2-1, with TRBD2 matching over 7 bases. This sample comprised whole blood, obtained in connection with sensitization to the hapten diphenylcyclopropenone (DPC). This clonotype was sampled from a woman aged 45-60 years with alopecia areata. Some clones in this sample may be carry-over from other donors' samples. DNA for the CDR3: TGTGCCAGCAGCGTAGGGGGAGGGGCTATGGATGAGCAGTTCTTC. It codes for CASSVGGGAMDEQFF.